The 9 T cell receptor beta chains reported below all come from one sample, sequenced in a study of T cells after yellow fever vaccination. Each CDR3 protein gets one entry after TCRdb re-called the 5' RACE reads with MiXCR. The sample has just under 600,000 distinct CDR3 sequences, roughly 12% seen once. This specimen was PBMCs, taken on the day of the yellow fever booster vaccination. The receptors here all came from a man aged 25 to 40 who received the YFV17D yellow fever vaccine.

This clonotype came up a few times. CDR3 region: CASSLGGDISYEQYF. In nucleotides, the CDR3 is TGTGCCAGCAGCTTGGGTGGGGATATATCCTACGAGCAGTACTTC. This chain joins TRBV5-6 and TRBJ2-7; D is undetermined. The CDR3 extends over 15 amino acids. The V gene lost 0 bases and the J gene lost 1 base, with 11 bases spanning the gap. Germline CDR1 is SGHDT and CDR2 is YYEEEE. The entire variable domain, with the rest obtained from reference TRBV5-6 and TRBJ2-7, is as follows: DAGVTQSPTHLIKTRGQQVTLRCSPKSGHDTVSWYQQALGQGPQFIFQYYEEEERQRGNFPDRFSGHQFPNYSSELNVNALLLGDSALYLCASSLGGDISYEQYFGPGTRLTVT.

The chain links TRBV2 to TRBJ2-5; 8 bases match TRBD1. CDR1 is SNHLY, CDR2 FYNNEI, per germline. Trimming at V came to 4 bases and at J to 4 bases, leaving 5 bases not matched to a gene. CDR3 length equals 14 residues. The CDR3: CASSVDRGGETQYF. The DNA of the CDR3 is TGTGCCAGCAGTGTCGACAGGGGCGGAGAGACCCAGTACTTC. Supplemented by reference TRBV2 and TRBJ2-5, the full variable domain reads EPEVTQTPSHQVTQMGQEVILRCVPISNHLYFYWYRQILGQKVEFLVSFYNNEISEKSEIFDDQFSVERPDGSNFTLKIRSTKLEDSAMYFCASSVDRGGETQYFGPGTRLLVL.

The chain links TRBV2 to TRBJ2-3; unclear D gene. V was shortened by 4 bases and J by 4 bases, with 12 bases between the two germline ends. Looked up from germline, CDR1 is SNHLY and CDR2 is FYNNEI. This CDR3 has 14 amino acids. CDR3 DNA: TGTGCCAGCAGTGCGGCGATAAGGCCAGATACGCAGTATTTT. Encoded protein: CASSAAIRPDTQYF.

This rearrangement joins TRBV12-3 or TRBV12-4 to TRBJ1-2; weak D call: TRBD1 (6 bases). V lost 8 bases, J lost 2 bases, and 12 bases lay in between. This CDR3 contains 13 residues. Written as DNA, the CDR3 is TGTGCCAGCGGACAGCGCCGGAACTATGGCTACACCTTC. It yields the protein CASGQRRNYGYTF.

The rearrangement joins TRBV3-1 to TRBJ1-1, with D hard to call. From germline, CDR1 is LGHDT and CDR2 YNNKEL (reference sequence). There are 12 residues in the CDR3. Between the trimmed V and J ends, which lost 2 bases and 10 bases, there was a span of 11 bases. CDR3 region: CASSQYSVGAFF. In DNA form, the CDR3 reads TGTGCCAGCAGCCAATACTCAGTAGGAGCTTTCTTT.

This clonotype came up a few times. CDR3 DNA sequence: TGCAGTGCTAGAAACCCGGGACAGAGGAGCTCCTACGAGCAGTACTTC. It is translated as CSARNPGQRSSYEQYF. The genes are TRBV20-1 and TRBJ2-7; 7 bases line up with TRBD1. The ends lost 2 bases at V and 0 bases at J; junction bases unmatched: 10. From germline, CDR1 is DFQATT and CDR2 SNEGSKA (reference sequence). This CDR3 comprises 16 residues.

The chain joins TRBV7-8 to TRBJ2-1; the match to TRBD2 covers 9 bases. The CDR3 loop spans 16 amino acids. Germline trimming cut 1 base from V and 8 bases from J; bases unmatched to any gene: 9. Germline V gene data show CDR1 as SGHVS and CDR2 as FQNEAQ. CDR3 sequence: CASSLGLAGTSDEQFF. The CDR3, as DNA: TGTGCCAGCAGCTTAGGGCTAGCGGGGACTTCGGATGAGCAGTTCTTC. Full variable domain (outside the CDR3, taken from reference TRBV7-8 and TRBJ2-1): GAGVSQSPRYKVAKRGQDVALRCDPISGHVSLFWYQQALGQGPEFLTYFQNEAQLDKSGLPSDRFFAERPEGSVSTLKIQRTQQEDSAVYLCASSLGLAGTSDEQFFGPGTRLTVL.

The chain carries TRBV6-2 or TRBV6-3 and TRBJ2-6, with D possibly matching TRBD1 (5 bases). V lost 4 bases, J lost 0 bases, and 13 bases lay in between. In germline, CDR1 is MNHEY, CDR2 SVGEGT. The CDR3 is 17 residues long. CDR3 residues: CASSFVAGNSGANVLTF. In DNA form, the CDR3 reads TGTGCCAGCAGTTTTGTGGCAGGGAACTCTGGGGCCAACGTCCTGACTTTC.

The chain joins TRBV7-2 to TRBJ1-2; D might be TRBD1 (5 bases). Germline V gene data show CDR1 as SGHTA and CDR2 as FQGNSA. The CDR3 is 14 residues long. V was shortened by 4 bases and J by 2 bases, with 11 bases between the two germline ends. CDR3 sequence: CASSSWGGNYGYTF. CDR3 nucleotides: TGTGCCAGCAGCTCGTGGGGCGGAAACTATGGCTACACCTTC.